A single sample is the source of the 15 T cell receptor beta chains below, sequenced in a study of cytotoxic CD8 clonotypes in ibrutinib-treated CLL. Assay: immunoSEQ multiplex PCR; the TCRdb copy retains only in-frame clones and omits some. The sample holds 60,000 to 70,000 clones, roughly 50% seen once. The source material was PBMCs, sampled after 12 months of ibrutinib treatment. The receptors were gathered from a human donor with chronic lymphocytic leukemia.

This clone was detected only a few times. V gene TRBV30 combines with J gene TRBJ1-5; maybe TRBD1 (5 bases). Trimming removed 0 bases from V and 5 bases from J, with 23 bases in between. Looked up from germline, CDR1 is GTSNPN and CDR2 is SVGIG (reference sequence). The CDR3 loop spans 18 amino acids. CDR3 amino acids: CAWSVEGIPGTFHQPQHF. The CDR3 nucleotides are TGTGCCTGGAGTGTCGAAGGCATTCCGGGGACGTTCCATCAGCCCCAGCATTTT.

This clone was recorded at least ten times. V usage is TRBV4-1 and J usage is TRBJ2-1, with unresolved D. The CDR3 spans 15 residues. Germline assignment: CDR1 MGHRA and CDR2 YSYEKL. The ends were cut back, 0 bases at V and 7 bases at J, with 13 bases in the middle. CDR3 sequence reads: CASSQDGRSFNEQFF. The CDR3 region has the DNA TGCGCCAGCAGCCAAGACGGCAGGTCCTTTAATGAGCAGTTCTTC.

The count of this clone is one. V usage is TRBV23-1 and J usage is TRBJ2-7; D unresolved. TRBV23-1 is annotated as an ORF whose role is uncertain. Trimming removed 11 bases at V and 6 bases at J, with 17 bases between. The CDR3 covers 12 residues. The DNA of the CDR3 is TGCGCCGCAAAGGGTCCGGTTTGCGAGCAGTACGTC. This sequence encodes CAAKGPVCEQYV.

This clone was observed once. This sequence joins TRBV27 and TRBJ2-5; TRBD1 is a possible D gene (6 bases). Trimming took 5 bases from V and 4 from J, leaving 14 bases between them. Germline V CDR1 and CDR2: MNHEY, SMNVEV (reference sequence). The CDR3 runs to 14 residues. CDR3 sequence (DNA): TGTGCCAGCAGTACGGGGACATTCGGAGAGACCCAGTACTTC. Residues: CASSTGTFGETQYF.

The chain carries TRBV5-4 and TRBJ2-3, with TRBD2 matching over 7 bases. Germline CDR1 SGHNT, CDR2 YYREEE (reference sequence). The trim removed 5 bases at V and 2 bases at J, leaving 2 bases unmatched. CDR3 size: 13 residues. CDR3 sequence (DNA): TGTGCCAGCAGGGGGACTATCACAGATACGCAGTATTTT. Encoded protein: CASRGTITDTQYF.

The chain links TRBV19 to TRBJ1-5, with 7 bases lining up with TRBD1. V was clipped by 5 bases and J by 6 bases; unmatched bases: 10. CDR3 length: 15 amino acids. Germline V CDR1 and CDR2: LNHDA, SQIVND (reference sequence). The CDR3 nucleotides are TGTGCCAGTAGTGATCGACAGGGTTTCAGTCAGCCCCAGCATTTT. The encoded protein is CASSDRQGFSQPQHF.

The chain couples TRBV18 to TRBJ1-4, with D possibly TRBD1 on 6 matching bases. The CDR3 runs to 18 residues. CDR1 and CDR2 (germline): KGHSH, LQKENI. Trimming cost V 4 bases and J 0 bases, with 18 bases left between them. This chain's CDR3 is CASSRAVTGGTTNEKLFF. The CDR3 coding sequence is TGTGCCAGCTCACGGGCCGTGACGGGGGGCACAACTAATGAAAAACTGTTTTTT.

In this sample, this clone turned up a few times. This chain links TRBV18 with TRBJ2-1, with D perhaps TRBD2 (6 bases). Germline V lookup: CDR1 KGHSH, CDR2 LQKENI. This CDR3 is built from 15 residues. The germline V and J ends were trimmed by 3 bases and 9 bases, with 18 bases remaining between them. The CDR3 coding sequence is TGTGCCAGCTCACCTATTGCGCGGGACGGCGGTGAGCAGTTCTTC. This gives the protein CASSPIARDGGEQFF.

This clone was recorded a few times. The rearrangement uses TRBV11-3 and TRBJ2-1; D is possibly TRBD1 or TRBD2 (5 bases each). Trimming cost V 4 bases and J 10 bases, with 17 bases left between them. This CDR3 region has 14 residues. Germline CDR1 SGHNT, CDR2 YENEEA. The CDR3 sequence: CASSSLGAGTEQFF. The CDR3 DNA reads as TGTGCCAGCAGCTCCCTAGGGGCAGGGACCGAGCAGTTCTTC.

This clone came up many times. This chain joins TRBV5-1 and TRBJ2-4; D may be TRBD1 or TRBD2 (5 bases each). This CDR3 has 14 amino acids. CDR1 and CDR2 from the germline V gene are SGHRS and YFSETQ. The V gene lost 4 bases and the J gene lost 6 bases, with 14 bases spanning the gap. CDR3: CASSGAGTRNIQYF. DNA of the CDR3: TGCGCCAGCAGCGGGGCAGGGACCCGAAACATTCAGTACTTC.

This clone appeared a few times. The rearrangement uses TRBV6-5 and TRBJ2-3; D is uncertain. The CDR3 is made up of 14 amino acids. V lost 2 bases, J lost 1 base, and 7 bases lay in between. Germline assignment: CDR1 MNHEY and CDR2 SVGAGI. The CDR3 DNA reads as TGTGCCAGCAGTTACCTTGACCGCACAGATACGCAGTATTTT. It translates to CASSYLDRTDTQYF.

The V and J genes are TRBV28 and TRBJ2-2; TRBD1 aligns across 7 bases. The CDR3 contains 13 residues. The V gene end was trimmed by 10 bases and the J gene end by 2 bases; junction bases not matched to a gene: 4. Germline CDR1 reads MDHEN; CDR2 reads SYDVKM. The CDR3 here is CATWDSNTGELFF. CDR3 coding DNA: TGTGCCACCTGGGACAGCAACACCGGGGAGCTGTTTTTT.

The chain recombines TRBV6-1 with TRBJ1-5; D call uncertain. With 7 bases removed from V and 1 base from J, the gap between germline ends came to 8 bases. The CDR3 extends over 13 amino acids. Germline CDR1 reads MNHNS; CDR2 reads SASEGT. The CDR3 DNA reads TGTGCCAGCAACCCGGGGAGCAATCAGCCCCAGCATTTT. Its translation is CASNPGSNQPQHF.

This clone was observed a few times. The chain joins TRBV20-1 to TRBJ1-2; no clear D gene. Trimming cost V 5 bases and J 2 bases, with 6 bases left between them. The germline V gene has CDR1 DFQATT and CDR2 SNEGSKA (reference sequence). CDR3 length: 11 amino acids. In DNA, the CDR3 is TGCAGTGCTCCTATGAACTATGGCTACACCTTC. This gives the protein CSAPMNYGYTF.

The V call is TRBV2, the J call TRBJ2-5; 12 bases map to TRBD2. The germline V gene encodes CDR1 SNHLY and CDR2 FYNNEI. Trimming took 10 bases from V and 5 from J; bases not matched to a gene: 8. This CDR3 is built from 14 residues. CDR3 sequence (DNA): TGTGCCAACACACTAGCGGGAGGTGGGGAGACCCAGTACTTC. Translation gives CANTLAGGGETQYF.